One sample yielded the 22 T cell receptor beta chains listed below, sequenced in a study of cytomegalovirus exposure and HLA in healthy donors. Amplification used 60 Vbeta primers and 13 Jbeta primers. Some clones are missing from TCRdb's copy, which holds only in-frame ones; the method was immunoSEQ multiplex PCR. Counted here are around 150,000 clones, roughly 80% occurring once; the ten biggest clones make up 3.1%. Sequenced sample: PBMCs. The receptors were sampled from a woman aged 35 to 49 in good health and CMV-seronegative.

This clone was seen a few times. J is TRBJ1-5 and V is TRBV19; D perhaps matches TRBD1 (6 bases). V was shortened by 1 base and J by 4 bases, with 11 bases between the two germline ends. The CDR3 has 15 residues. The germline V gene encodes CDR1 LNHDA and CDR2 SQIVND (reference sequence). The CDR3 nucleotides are TGTGCCAGTAGTATAGGATTCAGGGGTAATCAGCCCCAGCATTTT. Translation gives CASSIGFRGNQPQHF.

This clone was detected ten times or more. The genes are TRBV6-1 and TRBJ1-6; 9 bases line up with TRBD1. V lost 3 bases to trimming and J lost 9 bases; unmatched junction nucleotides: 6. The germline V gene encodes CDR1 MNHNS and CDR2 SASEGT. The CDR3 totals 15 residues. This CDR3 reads CASSDRTGEGSPLHF. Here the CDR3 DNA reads TGTGCCAGCAGTGACCGGACAGGGGAGGGTTCACCCCTCCACTTT.

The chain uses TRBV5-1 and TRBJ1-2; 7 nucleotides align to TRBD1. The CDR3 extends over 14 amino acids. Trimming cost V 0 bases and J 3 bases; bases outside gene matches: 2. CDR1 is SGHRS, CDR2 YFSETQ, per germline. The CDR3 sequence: CASSLGQGDYGYTF. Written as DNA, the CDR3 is TGCGCCAGCAGCTTGGGACAGGGTGACTATGGCTACACCTTC.

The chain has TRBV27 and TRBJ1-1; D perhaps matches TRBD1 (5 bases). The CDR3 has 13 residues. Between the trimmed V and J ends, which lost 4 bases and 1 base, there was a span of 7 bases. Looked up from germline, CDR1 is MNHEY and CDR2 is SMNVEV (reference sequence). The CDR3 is CASSYTGNTEAFF. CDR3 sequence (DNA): TGTGCCAGCAGTTATACAGGGAACACTGAAGCTTTCTTT.

The DNA of the CDR3 is TGTGCCAGTAGACCGACAGGGAAGGGCGGTCAGCCCCAGCATTTT. Amino acid sequence: CASRPTGKGGQPQHF. This chain joins TRBV19 and TRBJ1-5; 7 nucleotides agree with TRBD1. The CDR3 is made up of 15 amino acids. Germline loops: CDR1 LNHDA, CDR2 SQIVND (reference sequence). V trimming: 6 bases; J trimming: 6 bases; junction bases outside the gene matches: 11.

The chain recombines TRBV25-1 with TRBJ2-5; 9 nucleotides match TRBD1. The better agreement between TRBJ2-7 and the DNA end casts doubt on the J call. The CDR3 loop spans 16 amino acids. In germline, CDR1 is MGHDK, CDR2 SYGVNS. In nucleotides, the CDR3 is TGTGCCAGCAGTGCCCCGCCGGGACAGGGTTCCCACGAGCAGTACTTC. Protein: CASSAPPGQGSHEQYF.

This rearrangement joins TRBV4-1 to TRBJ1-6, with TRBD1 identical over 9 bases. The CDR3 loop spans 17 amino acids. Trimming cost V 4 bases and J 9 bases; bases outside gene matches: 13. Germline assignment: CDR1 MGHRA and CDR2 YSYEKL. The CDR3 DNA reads TGCGCCAGCAGCCTAAGAGGGCCCGGGACAGGGAGTTCACCCCTCCACTTT. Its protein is CASSLRGPGTGSSPLHF.

In DNA, the CDR3 is TGTGCCAGCAGCGTAGCGGCTAGTTGGTACAATGAGCAGTTCTTC. It translates to CASSVAASWYNEQFF. This chain joins TRBV9 and TRBJ2-1; D is undetermined. Germline assignment: CDR1 SGDLS and CDR2 YYNGEE. Deletions cut 0 bases from V and 4 bases from J, with 11 bases between. CDR3 size: 15 residues.

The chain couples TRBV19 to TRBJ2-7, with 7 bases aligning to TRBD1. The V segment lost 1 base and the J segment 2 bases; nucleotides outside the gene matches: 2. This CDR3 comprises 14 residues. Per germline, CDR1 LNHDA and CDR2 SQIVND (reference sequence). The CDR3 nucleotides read TGTGCCAGTAGTATAGGGGACAGCCCCTACGAGCAGTACTTC. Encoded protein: CASSIGDSPYEQYF.

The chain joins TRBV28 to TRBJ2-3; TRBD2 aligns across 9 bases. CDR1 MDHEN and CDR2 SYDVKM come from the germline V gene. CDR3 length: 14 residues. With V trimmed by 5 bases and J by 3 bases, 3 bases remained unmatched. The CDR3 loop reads CASSPSGETDTQYF. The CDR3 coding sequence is TGTGCCAGCAGTCCTAGCGGGGAAACAGATACGCAGTATTTT.

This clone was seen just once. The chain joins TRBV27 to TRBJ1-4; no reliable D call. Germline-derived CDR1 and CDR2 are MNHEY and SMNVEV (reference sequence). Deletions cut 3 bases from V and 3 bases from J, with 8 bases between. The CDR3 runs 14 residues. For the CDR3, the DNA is TGTGCCAGCAGTTTGAGAGCGGCTAATGAAAAACTGTTTTTT. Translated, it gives CASSLRAANEKLFF.

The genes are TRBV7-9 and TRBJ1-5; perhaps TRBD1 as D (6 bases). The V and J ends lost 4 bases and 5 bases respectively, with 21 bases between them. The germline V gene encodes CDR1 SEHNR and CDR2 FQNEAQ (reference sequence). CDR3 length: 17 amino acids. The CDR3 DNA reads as TGTGCCAGCAGCTCCAACTCGGGACGTTGGGGGCATCAGCCCCAGCATTTT. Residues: CASSSNSGRWGHQPQHF.

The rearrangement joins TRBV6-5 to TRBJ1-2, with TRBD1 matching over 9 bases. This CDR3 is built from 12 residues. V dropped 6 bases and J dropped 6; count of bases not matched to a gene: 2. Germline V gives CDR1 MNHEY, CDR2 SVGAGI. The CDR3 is CASRGQGNGYTF. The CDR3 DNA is TGTGCCAGCAGAGGACAGGGGAATGGCTACACCTTC.

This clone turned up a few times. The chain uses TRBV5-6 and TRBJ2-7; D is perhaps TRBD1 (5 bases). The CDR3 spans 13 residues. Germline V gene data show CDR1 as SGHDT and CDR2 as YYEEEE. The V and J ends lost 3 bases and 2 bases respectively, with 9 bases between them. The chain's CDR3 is CASSSPDTYEQYF. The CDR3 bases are TGTGCCAGCAGCTCACCGGACACCTACGAGCAGTACTTC.

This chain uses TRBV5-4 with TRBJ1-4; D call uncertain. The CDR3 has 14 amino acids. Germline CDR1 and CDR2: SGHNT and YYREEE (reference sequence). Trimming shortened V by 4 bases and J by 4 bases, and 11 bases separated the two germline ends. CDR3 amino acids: CASSPGSGNEKLFF. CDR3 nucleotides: TGTGCCAGCAGCCCGGGTTCGGGTAATGAAAAACTGTTTTTT.

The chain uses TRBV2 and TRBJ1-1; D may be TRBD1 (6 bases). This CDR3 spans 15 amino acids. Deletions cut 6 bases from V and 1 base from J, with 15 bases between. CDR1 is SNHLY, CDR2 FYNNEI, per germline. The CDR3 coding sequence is TGTGCCAGCAGGTTTCTCAGGACAGCGAACACTGAAGCTTTCTTT. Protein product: CASRFLRTANTEAFF.

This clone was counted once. CDR3 protein: CASSEERGITDTQYF. Here the CDR3 DNA reads TGTGCCAGCAGTGAAGAACGCGGAATAACAGATACGCAGTATTTT. The chain carries TRBV2 and TRBJ2-3; D gene unclear. V was shortened by 1 base and J by 3 bases, with 11 bases between the two germline ends. The CDR3 is 15 amino acids. Germline CDR1 and CDR2: SNHLY and FYNNEI.

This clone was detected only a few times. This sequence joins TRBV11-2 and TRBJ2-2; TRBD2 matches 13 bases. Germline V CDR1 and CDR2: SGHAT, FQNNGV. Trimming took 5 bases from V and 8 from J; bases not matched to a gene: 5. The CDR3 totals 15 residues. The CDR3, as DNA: TGTGCCAGCAGCCGGACTAGCGGGGGTGGAGGGGAGCTGTTTTTT. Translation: CASSRTSGGGGELFF.

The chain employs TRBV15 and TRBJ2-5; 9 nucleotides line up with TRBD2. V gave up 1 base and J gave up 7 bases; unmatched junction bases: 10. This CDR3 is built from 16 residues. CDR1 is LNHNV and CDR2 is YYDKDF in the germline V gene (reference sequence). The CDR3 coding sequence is TGTGCCACCAGCAGAGTCGGCGGGGGGGTGTTCGGGACCCAGTACTTC. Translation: CATSRVGGGVFGTQYF.

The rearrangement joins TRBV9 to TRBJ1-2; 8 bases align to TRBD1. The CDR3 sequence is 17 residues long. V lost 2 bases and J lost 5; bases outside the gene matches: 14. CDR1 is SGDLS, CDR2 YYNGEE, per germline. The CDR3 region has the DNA TGTGCCAGCAGCGTGGCATCAACAGGGGGGAGAAGGTATGGCTACACCTTC. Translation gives CASSVASTGGRRYGYTF.

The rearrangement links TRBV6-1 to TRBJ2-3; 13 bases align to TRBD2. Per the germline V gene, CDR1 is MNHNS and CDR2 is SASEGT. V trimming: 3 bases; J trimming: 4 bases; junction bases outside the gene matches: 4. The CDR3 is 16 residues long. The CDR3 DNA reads TGTGCCAGCAGTGACCGACTAGCGGGGGGTTCAGATACGCAGTATTTT. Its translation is CASSDRLAGGSDTQYF.

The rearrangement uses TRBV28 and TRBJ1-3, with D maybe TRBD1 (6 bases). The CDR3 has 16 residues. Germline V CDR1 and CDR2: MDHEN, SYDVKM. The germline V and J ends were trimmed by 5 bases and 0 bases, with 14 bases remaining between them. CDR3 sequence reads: CASSRDTETSGNTIYF. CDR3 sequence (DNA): TGTGCCAGCAGTCGGGACACCGAAACCTCTGGAAACACCATATATTTT.